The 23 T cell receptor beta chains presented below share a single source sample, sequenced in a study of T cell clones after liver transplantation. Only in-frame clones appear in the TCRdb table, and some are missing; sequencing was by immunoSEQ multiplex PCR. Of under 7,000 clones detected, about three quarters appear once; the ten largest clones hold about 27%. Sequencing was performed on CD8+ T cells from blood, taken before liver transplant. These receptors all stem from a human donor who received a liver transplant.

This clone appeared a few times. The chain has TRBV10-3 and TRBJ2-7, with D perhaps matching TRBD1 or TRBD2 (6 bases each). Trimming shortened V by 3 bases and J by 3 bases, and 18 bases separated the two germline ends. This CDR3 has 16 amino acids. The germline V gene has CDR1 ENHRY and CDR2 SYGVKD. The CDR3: CAISDRGGQHYYEQYF. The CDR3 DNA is TGTGCCATCAGTGACCGAGGGGGGCAGCACTACTACGAGCAGTACTTC.

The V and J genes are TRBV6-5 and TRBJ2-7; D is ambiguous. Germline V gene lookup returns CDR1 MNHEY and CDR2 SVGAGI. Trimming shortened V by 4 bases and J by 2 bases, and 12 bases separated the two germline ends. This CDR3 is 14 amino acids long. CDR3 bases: TGTGCCAGCAGTTCGACTTTTTCGCCCTACGAGCAGTACGTC. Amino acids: CASSSTFSPYEQYV.

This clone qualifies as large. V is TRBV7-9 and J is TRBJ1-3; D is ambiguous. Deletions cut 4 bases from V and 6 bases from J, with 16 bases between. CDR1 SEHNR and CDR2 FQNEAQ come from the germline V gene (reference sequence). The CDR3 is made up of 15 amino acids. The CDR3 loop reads CASSSTDTFANTIYF. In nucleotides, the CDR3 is TGTGCCAGCAGCTCGACTGACACCTTTGCAAACACCATATATTTT.

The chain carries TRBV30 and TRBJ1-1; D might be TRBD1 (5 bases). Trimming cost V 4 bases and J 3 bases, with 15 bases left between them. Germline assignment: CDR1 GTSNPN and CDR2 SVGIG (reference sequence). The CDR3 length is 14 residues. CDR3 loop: CAWNTGTSYTEAFF. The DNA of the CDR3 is TGTGCCTGGAACACCGGGACCTCATACACTGAAGCTTTCTTT.

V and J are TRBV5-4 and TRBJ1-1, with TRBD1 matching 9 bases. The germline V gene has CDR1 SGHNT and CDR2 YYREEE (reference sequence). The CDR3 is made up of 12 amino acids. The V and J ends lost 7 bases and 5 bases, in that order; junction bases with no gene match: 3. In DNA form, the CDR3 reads TGTGCCAGCCGAGACAGGGGGACTGAAGCTTTCTTT. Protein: CASRDRGTEAFF.

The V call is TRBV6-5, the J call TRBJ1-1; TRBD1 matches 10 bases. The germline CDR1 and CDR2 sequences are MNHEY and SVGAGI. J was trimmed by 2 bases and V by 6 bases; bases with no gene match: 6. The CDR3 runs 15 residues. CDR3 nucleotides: TGTGCCAGCAGCATCGGGACAGGGGTTAACACTGAAGCTTTCTTT. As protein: CASSIGTGVNTEAFF.

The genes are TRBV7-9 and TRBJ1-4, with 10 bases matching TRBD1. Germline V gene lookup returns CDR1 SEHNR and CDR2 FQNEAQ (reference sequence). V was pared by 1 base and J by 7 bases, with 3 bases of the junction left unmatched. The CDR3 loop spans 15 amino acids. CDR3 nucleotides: TGTGCCAGCAGCTTAGGTTGGGACAGGGGTGAAAAACTGTTTTTT. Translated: CASSLGWDRGEKLFF.

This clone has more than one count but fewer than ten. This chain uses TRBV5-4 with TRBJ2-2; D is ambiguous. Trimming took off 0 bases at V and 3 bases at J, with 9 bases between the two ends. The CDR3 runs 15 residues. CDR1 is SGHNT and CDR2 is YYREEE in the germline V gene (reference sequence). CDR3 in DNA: TGTGCCAGCAGCTTGGCTACGGGTTACACCGGGGAGCTGTTTTTT. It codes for CASSLATGYTGELFF.

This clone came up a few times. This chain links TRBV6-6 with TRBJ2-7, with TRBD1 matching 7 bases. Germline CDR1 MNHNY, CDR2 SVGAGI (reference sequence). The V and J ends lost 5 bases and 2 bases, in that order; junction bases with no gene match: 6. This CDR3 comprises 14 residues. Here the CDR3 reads CASSNRDRPYEQYF. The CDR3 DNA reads TGTGCCAGCAGTAACCGGGACAGACCCTACGAGCAGTACTTC.

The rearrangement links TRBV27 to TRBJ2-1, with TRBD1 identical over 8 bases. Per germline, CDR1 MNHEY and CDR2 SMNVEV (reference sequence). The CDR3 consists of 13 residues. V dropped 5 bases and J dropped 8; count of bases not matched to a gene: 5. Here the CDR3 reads CASSKGQGDEQFF. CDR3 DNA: TGTGCCAGCAGTAAAGGACAGGGCGATGAGCAGTTCTTC.

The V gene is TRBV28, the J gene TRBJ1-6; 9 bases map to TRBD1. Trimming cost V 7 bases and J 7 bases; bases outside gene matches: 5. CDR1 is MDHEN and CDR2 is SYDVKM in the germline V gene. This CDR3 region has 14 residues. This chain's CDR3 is CASTLGTGNSPLHF. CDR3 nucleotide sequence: TGTGCCAGCACCCTCGGGACAGGGAATTCACCCCTCCACTTT.

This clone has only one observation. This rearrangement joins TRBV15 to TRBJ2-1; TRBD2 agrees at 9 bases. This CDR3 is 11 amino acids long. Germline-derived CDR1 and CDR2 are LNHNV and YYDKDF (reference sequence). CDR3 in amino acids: CSSGTYNEQFF. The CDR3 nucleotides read TGTTCTAGCGGGACCTACAATGAGCAGTTCTTC.

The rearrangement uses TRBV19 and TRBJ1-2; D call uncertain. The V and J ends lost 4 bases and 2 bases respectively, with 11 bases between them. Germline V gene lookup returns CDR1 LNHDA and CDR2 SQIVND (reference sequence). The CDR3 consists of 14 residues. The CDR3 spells CASSTITGNYGYTF. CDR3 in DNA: TGTGCCAGTAGTACCATCACCGGAAACTATGGCTACACCTTC.

The CDR3 bases are TGTGCCAGCAGTTTACTCATGGCGGGGACTAGCACAGATACGCAGTATTTT. Amino acids: CASSLLMAGTSTDTQYF. This rearrangement joins TRBV28 to TRBJ2-3, with a tentative D call TRBD2 (6 bases). The V end lost 2 bases, the J end lost 0 bases, and 15 bases lay between the germline ends. The germline V gene has CDR1 MDHEN and CDR2 SYDVKM. The length of the CDR3 is 17 residues.

The DNA of the CDR3 is TGCGCCAGCAGCTTGGGGGGCGGCGAGCAGTACTTC. The encoded protein is CASSLGGGEQYF. V usage is TRBV5-1 and J usage is TRBJ2-7; possibly TRBD1 for D (5 bases). CDR1 SGHRS and CDR2 YFSETQ come from the germline V gene. Trimming removed 0 bases at V and 6 bases at J, with 7 bases between. The CDR3 spans 12 residues.

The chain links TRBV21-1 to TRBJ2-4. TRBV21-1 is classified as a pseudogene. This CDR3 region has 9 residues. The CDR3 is CASNRIQYF. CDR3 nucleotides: TGTGCCAGCAATAGGATTCAGTACTTC.

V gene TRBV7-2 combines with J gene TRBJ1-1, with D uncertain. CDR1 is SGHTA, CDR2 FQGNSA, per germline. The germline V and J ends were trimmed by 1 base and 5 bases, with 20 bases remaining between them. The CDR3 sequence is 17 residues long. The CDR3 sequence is CASSLGSLRRGRTEAFF. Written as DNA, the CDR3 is TGTGCCAGCAGCTTAGGATCTTTACGGCGTGGTCGGACTGAAGCTTTCTTT.

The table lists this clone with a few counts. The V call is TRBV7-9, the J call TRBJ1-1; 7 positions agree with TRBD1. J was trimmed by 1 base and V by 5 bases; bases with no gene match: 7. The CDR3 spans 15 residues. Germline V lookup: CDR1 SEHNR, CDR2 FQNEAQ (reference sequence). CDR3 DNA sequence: TGTGCCAGCAGCCCGATGGACAGGCCGAACACTGAAGCTTTCTTT. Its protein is CASSPMDRPNTEAFF.

In DNA form, the CDR3 reads TGTGCCAGCAGTTCCGGCCAGTTCTATGGCTACACCTTC. This translates into CASSSGQFYGYTF. This chain joins TRBV6-5 and TRBJ1-2; D is uncertain. The germline CDR1 and CDR2 sequences are MNHEY and SVGAGI. V was trimmed by 4 bases and J by 4 bases, leaving 10 bases between them. The CDR3 contains 13 residues.

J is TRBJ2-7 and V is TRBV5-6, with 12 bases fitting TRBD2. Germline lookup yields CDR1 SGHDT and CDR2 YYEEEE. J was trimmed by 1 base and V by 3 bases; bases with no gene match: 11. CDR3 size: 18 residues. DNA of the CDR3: TGTGCCAGCAGCTACGTTCTAGCGGGAGGGCCGATATCCTACGAGCAGTACGTC. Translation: CASSYVLAGGPISYEQYV.

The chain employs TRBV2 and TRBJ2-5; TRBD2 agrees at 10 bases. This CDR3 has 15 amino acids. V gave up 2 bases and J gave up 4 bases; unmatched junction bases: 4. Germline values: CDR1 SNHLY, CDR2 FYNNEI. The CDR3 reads CASSEITSGAETQYF. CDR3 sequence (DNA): TGTGCCAGCAGTGAAATCACTAGCGGGGCAGAGACCCAGTACTTC. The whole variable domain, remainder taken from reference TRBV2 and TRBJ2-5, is EPEVTQTPSHQVTQMGQEVILRCVPISNHLYFYWYRQILGQKVEFLVSFYNNEISEKSEIFDDQFSVERPDGSNFTLKIRSTKLEDSAMYFCASSEITSGAETQYFGPGTRLLVL.

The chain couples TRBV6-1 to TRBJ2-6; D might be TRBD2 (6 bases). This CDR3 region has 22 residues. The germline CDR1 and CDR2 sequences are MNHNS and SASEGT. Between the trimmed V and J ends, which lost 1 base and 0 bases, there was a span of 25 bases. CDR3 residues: CASSEGDLDRSGYYSGANVLTF. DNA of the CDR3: TGTGCCAGCAGTGAAGGGGACTTAGACAGATCAGGTTATTACTCTGGGGCCAACGTCCTGACTTTC.

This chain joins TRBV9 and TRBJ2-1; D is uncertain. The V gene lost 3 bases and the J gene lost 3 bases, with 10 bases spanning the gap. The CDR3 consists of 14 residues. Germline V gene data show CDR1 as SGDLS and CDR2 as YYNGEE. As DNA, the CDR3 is TGTGCCAGCAGCGGCGAGGACGGCTACAATGAGCAGTTCTTC. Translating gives CASSGEDGYNEQFF.